Below, 12 T cell receptor beta chains from the same sample are listed, as sequenced in a study of early T cells in non-severe SARS-CoV-2 infection. TCRdb independently ran MiXCR on the 5' RACE reads; one entry per CDR3 protein. This table has 45,000 to 65,000 distinct CDR3 sequences, around 10% appearing once. Sample: whole blood. These receptors all stem from an adult who was a healthcare worker with PCR-confirmed SARS-CoV-2 infection or an uninfected control (not recorded which).

This clonotype has only a few counts. J is TRBJ1-5 and V is TRBV25-1, with D unclear. The CDR3 extends over 14 amino acids. Trimming stripped 8 bases from V and 5 bases from J, with 16 bases between. Germline CDR1 reads MGHDK; CDR2 reads SYGVNS. This chain's CDR3 is CASQSTNRDQPQHF. The DNA of the CDR3 is TGTGCCAGCCAAAGTACTAATCGGGATCAGCCCCAGCATTTT.

This clonotype appeared many times. The chain uses TRBV5-1 and TRBJ2-3; 8 bases match TRBD1. The CDR3 consists of 14 residues. Germline values: CDR1 SGHRS, CDR2 YFSETQ. Germline trimming cut 5 bases from V and 0 bases from J; bases unmatched to any gene: 2. The CDR3 protein is CASRRDRSTDTQYF. CDR3 bases: TGCGCCAGCAGGAGGGACAGGAGCACAGATACGCAGTATTTT.

This clonotype has a handful of counts. This chain links TRBV11-2 with TRBJ2-3; D perhaps matches TRBD1 (5 bases). Trimming took off 8 bases at V and 4 bases at J, with 28 bases between the two ends. Germline V gives CDR1 SGHAT, CDR2 FQNNGV. CDR3 length: 18 residues. CDR3 loop: CASRTGAAIARWADTQYF. Here the CDR3 DNA reads TGTGCCAGCCGCACTGGGGCAGCGATCGCAAGATGGGCAGATACGCAGTATTTT.

This clonotype was seen ten or more times. This chain links TRBV3-1 with TRBJ1-4; TRBD1 might be the D (5 bases). Germline V gene sequence: CDR1 LGHDT, CDR2 YNNKEL (reference sequence). V was cut by 2 bases and J by 8 bases, with 12 bases left in between. CDR3 size: 14 residues. CDR3 region: CASSQSGAGEKLFF. The CDR3 DNA is TGTGCCAGCAGCCAATCCGGGGCGGGGGAAAAACTGTTTTTT.

This clonotype was seen at least ten times. The chain employs TRBV18 and TRBJ2-1; maybe TRBD2 (5 bases). V lost 3 bases to trimming and J lost 11 bases, with 20 bases between them. CDR1 and CDR2 from the germline V gene are KGHSH and LQKENI. The CDR3 covers 15 residues. The CDR3 spells CASSPAPGPWEQQFF. The CDR3 region has the DNA TGTGCCAGCTCACCCGCCCCCGGCCCTTGGGAGCAGCAGTTCTTC.

The chain employs TRBV2 and TRBJ2-2; no definite D call. Germline loops: CDR1 SNHLY, CDR2 FYNNEI. V lost 1 base and J 0 bases, leaving 6 bases between the germline ends. CDR3 length: 15 amino acids. In DNA form, the CDR3 reads TGTGCCAGCAGTGAAGGCGTGACGAACACCGGGGAGCTGTTTTTT. Its protein is CASSEGVTNTGELFF.

This clonotype was recorded at least ten times. The chain couples TRBV11-2 to TRBJ2-1, with 9 positions matching TRBD2. The CDR3 extends over 16 amino acids. After removal of 1 base from V and 2 bases from J, the junction contained 3 bases not matched to a gene. Germline V CDR1 and CDR2: SGHAT, FQNNGV. The CDR3 sequence is CASSLVPSGTYNEQFF. CDR3 sequence (DNA): TGTGCCAGCAGCTTAGTTCCTAGCGGGACCTACAATGAGCAGTTCTTC. The variable domain in full, completed from reference TRBV11-2 and TRBJ2-1, reads EAGVAQSPRYKIIEKRQSVAFWCNPISGHATLYWYQQILGQGPKLLIQFQNNGVVDDSQLPKDRFSAERLKGVDSTLKIQPAKLEDSAVYLCASSLVPSGTYNEQFFGPGTRLTVL.

The sample holds a few counts of this clonotype. V and J are TRBV9 and TRBJ1-3, with 8 positions matching TRBD1. This CDR3 is built from 15 residues. Unmatched junction bases numbered 6, after V lost 3 bases and J lost 4 bases. Germline CDR1 reads SGDLS; CDR2 reads YYNGEE. CDR3 nucleotide sequence: TGTGCCAGCAGCGAATCGACAGGGGTCGGAAACACCATATATTTT. Its protein product is CASSESTGVGNTIYF.

This clonotype was seen only a few times. The chain employs TRBV20-1 and TRBJ2-1; the match to TRBD2 covers 14 bases. This CDR3 contains 18 residues. V lost 0 bases to trimming and J lost 5 bases; unmatched junction nucleotides: 9. Germline values: CDR1 DFQATT, CDR2 SNEGSKA (reference sequence). The DNA of the CDR3 is TGCAGTGCTAGAGATGTTTGGACTAGCGGGAGGACGAACAATGAGCAGTTCTTC. Its protein product is CSARDVWTSGRTNNEQFF.

This clonotype was seen at least ten times. The V call is TRBV20-1, the J call TRBJ2-1; TRBD1 agrees at 7 bases. V shed 6 bases and J 4 bases; nucleotides not matched to a gene: 9. This CDR3 is 14 amino acids long. Germline CDR1 DFQATT, CDR2 SNEGSKA (reference sequence). In DNA, the CDR3 is TGCAGTGCCCCAACCGGGACAGCGTACAATGAGCAGTTCTTC. This translates into CSAPTGTAYNEQFF.

The J gene is TRBJ2-1, the V gene TRBV7-6; 9 nucleotides line up with TRBD2. The CDR3 is 17 residues long. V was clipped by 1 base and J by 2 bases; unmatched bases: 6. Per germline, CDR1 SGHVS and CDR2 FNYEAQ. DNA for the CDR3: TGTGCCAGCAGCTTAGTGCGGGAGGGGGGAACCTACAATGAGCAGTTCTTC. This codes for CASSLVREGGTYNEQFF.

This clonotype has ten or more counts. J is TRBJ2-7 and V is TRBV12-3 or TRBV12-4, with TRBD1 identical over 7 bases. The CDR3 length is 14 residues. V lost 2 bases and J lost 5; bases outside the gene matches: 6. This CDR3 is CASSLQTGIHEQYF. The CDR3 bases are TGTGCCAGCAGTTTACAGACAGGGATCCACGAGCAGTACTTC.